Following are 30 T cell receptor beta chains from one sample sequenced in a study of shared clonotypes between healthy human individuals. As defined, naive CD8 cells were CD45RO-negative and positively selected for CCR7, with terminally differentiated effector memory CD45RA+ cells excluded. Method: immunoSEQ multiplex PCR; TCRdb's copy keeps in-frame clones and lacks some. The top ten hold 0.9% to 1.3% of the sample, which has millions of clones, less than 95% seen once. Material for sequencing was naive CD8+ T cells sorted from blood. These receptors originate from a young man in good health.

The chain couples TRBV13 to TRBJ2-7, with 9 nucleotides matching TRBD1. The CDR3 has 16 amino acids. The germline V gene has CDR1 PRHDT and CDR2 FYEKMQ (reference sequence). Trimming removed 2 bases from V and 4 bases from J; junction bases left unmatched: 9. The CDR3 loop reads CASSLPGTGSLYEQYF. Written as DNA, the CDR3 is TGTGCCAGCAGCTTACCGGGGACAGGGAGTCTGTACGAGCAGTACTTC.

The rearrangement joins TRBV29-1 to TRBJ2-4, with 7 bases matching TRBD1. Per germline, CDR1 SQVTM and CDR2 ANQGSEA. The CDR3 contains 14 residues. The junction had 3 bases not matched to a gene; V was cut back by 4 bases and J by 0 bases. CDR3 in amino acids: CSVVGQAAKNIQYF. CDR3 bases: TGCAGCGTTGTCGGACAGGCAGCCAAAAACATTCAGTACTTC.

V usage is TRBV6-1 and J usage is TRBJ2-7, with TRBD1 as a possible D gene (5 bases). The CDR3 is 15 amino acids. V lost 0 bases and J lost 2, with 11 bases in between. The V gene's germline CDR1 is MNHNS and CDR2 SASEGT. The CDR3: CASSEALVQAYEQYF. CDR3 bases: TGTGCCAGCAGTGAAGCGCTTGTACAGGCCTACGAGCAGTACTTC.

The chain links TRBV11-1 to TRBJ2-1; D is unclear. The V end lost 1 base, the J end lost 6 bases, and 4 bases lay between the germline ends. Germline CDR1 reads SGHAT; CDR2 reads FQDESV (reference sequence). The CDR3 is 12 amino acids. CDR3 nucleotides: TGTGCCAGCAGCTTAGGATCCAATGAGCAGTTCTTC. This translates into CASSLGSNEQFF.

CDR3 loop: CASSRWGERNSPLHF. The CDR3 nucleotides are TGTGCCAGCAGCCGCTGGGGGGAACGGAATTCACCCCTCCACTTT. This chain links TRBV11-2 with TRBJ1-6; D may be TRBD1 (5 bases). Trimming pared 5 bases from V and 7 bases from J, leaving 15 bases between. The CDR3 is made up of 15 amino acids. Germline V gives CDR1 SGHAT, CDR2 FQNNGV.

This sequence joins TRBV5-4 and TRBJ1-1; no definite D call. The V and J ends lost 10 bases and 1 base respectively, with 8 bases between them. This CDR3 spans 11 amino acids. Germline V gene sequence: CDR1 SGHNT, CDR2 YYREEE (reference sequence). CDR3 coding DNA: TGTGCCTTTCTCGGGAACACTGAAGCTTTCTTT. Translation: CAFLGNTEAFF.

This chain links TRBV7-9 with TRBJ1-1, with D perhaps matching TRBD1 (5 bases). Germline lookup yields CDR1 SEHNR and CDR2 FQNEAQ (reference sequence). The CDR3 is 18 amino acids. V dropped 1 base and J dropped 0 bases, with 18 bases sitting between them. The CDR3 sequence is CASSLVAGRGPLNTEAFF. The CDR3 DNA reads as TGTGCCAGCAGCTTAGTAGCCGGGAGGGGCCCCCTGAACACTGAAGCTTTCTTT.

V and J are TRBV30 and TRBJ2-1; 8 bases agree with TRBD1. Germline CDR1 reads GTSNPN; CDR2 reads SVGIG (reference sequence). V gave up 0 bases and J gave up 3 bases; unmatched junction bases: 1. This CDR3 comprises 14 residues. The CDR3 DNA reads as TGTGCCTGGAGTGTACAGGGGGGCTACAATGAGCAGTTCTTC. Encoded protein: CAWSVQGGYNEQFF.

The rearrangement links TRBV13 to TRBJ2-2; 9 bases fit TRBD2. Germline CDR1 is PRHDT and CDR2 is FYEKMQ (reference sequence). J was trimmed by 6 bases and V by 4 bases; bases with no gene match: 9. This CDR3 region has 16 residues. CDR3 nucleotides: TGTGCCAGCAGCTATCAACCGGGACTAGCCTCCGGGGAGCTGTTTTTT. It specifies CASSYQPGLASGELFF.

This clone was found once. V and J are TRBV5-8 and TRBJ2-5; TRBD1 might be the D (5 bases). CDR1 is SGHTS, CDR2 YDEGEE, per germline. This CDR3 has 16 residues. The germline V and J ends were trimmed by 0 bases and 4 bases, with 16 bases remaining between them. The DNA of the CDR3 is TGTGCCAGCAGCTTGGAAGATTGGGGAAGGGGAGAGACCCAGTACTTC. Translated, it gives CASSLEDWGRGETQYF.

The CDR3 is CASSPANTPSKNIQYF. Here the CDR3 DNA reads TGTGCCAGCTCACCGGCCAATACCCCTTCCAAAAACATTCAGTACTTC. The chain couples TRBV18 to TRBJ2-4, with unresolved D. Trimming removed 3 bases from V and 2 bases from J, with 14 bases in between. This CDR3 has 16 amino acids. Germline CDR1 reads KGHSH; CDR2 reads LQKENI.

The chain has TRBV6-5 and TRBJ1-1; unclear D gene. V lost 6 bases, J lost 6 bases, and 17 bases lay in between. Germline V gene data show CDR1 as MNHEY and CDR2 as SVGAGI. CDR3 size: 14 residues. This CDR3 reads CASRDGLPRAEAFF. The CDR3, as DNA: TGTGCCAGCAGAGATGGACTGCCTAGGGCTGAAGCTTTCTTT.

The chain couples TRBV7-8 to TRBJ2-7; tentative D call: TRBD1 (5 bases). The CDR3 spans 14 residues. The germline V gene encodes CDR1 SGHVS and CDR2 FQNEAQ. Trimming took off 6 bases at V and 2 bases at J, with 14 bases between the two ends. The CDR3 protein is CASSYLDSPYEQYF. CDR3 nucleotide sequence: TGTGCCAGCAGTTACCTCGACAGTCCCTACGAGCAGTACTTC.

This clone occurred a few times. Other DNA variants within this sample encode the same CDR3. The genes are TRBV28 and TRBJ1-5; no reliable D call. There are 11 residues in the CDR3. Trimming removed 3 bases from V and 7 bases from J, with 4 bases in between. The germline V gene encodes CDR1 MDHEN and CDR2 SYDVKM. CDR3 in amino acids: CASSFDQPQHF. CDR3 DNA sequence: TGTGCCAGCAGTTTTGACCAGCCCCAGCATTTT.

The V gene is TRBV10-3, the J gene TRBJ2-7, with 7 nucleotides matching TRBD2. Germline V CDR1 and CDR2: ENHRY, SYGVKD. Trimming at V came to 2 bases and at J to 2 bases, leaving 9 bases not matched to a gene. The CDR3 spans 16 residues. CDR3 loop: CAISEGRDSGAYEQYF. In DNA form, the CDR3 reads TGTGCCATCAGTGAGGGGAGGGACTCAGGAGCCTACGAGCAGTACTTC.

V is TRBV10-1 and J is TRBJ2-1; TRBD2 aligns across 9 bases. The CDR3 extends over 14 amino acids. Trimming cost V 2 bases and J 8 bases; bases outside gene matches: 4. Germline V gene sequence: CDR1 WNHNN, CDR2 SYGVQD (reference sequence). DNA of the CDR3: TGCGCCAGCAGTGAGAGGACTAGCGCGGATGAGCAGTTCTTC. It translates to CASSERTSADEQFF.

This clone was found a few times. The V and J genes are TRBV19 and TRBJ2-1; 7 bases are a match to TRBD2. The CDR3 length is 15 residues. CDR1 and CDR2 (germline): LNHDA, SQIVND (reference sequence). V shed 0 bases and J 7 bases; nucleotides not matched to a gene: 6. CDR3 nucleotides: TGTGCCAGTAGTATAGAAGCGCCGGGGGGAAATGAGCAGTTCTTC. It translates to CASSIEAPGGNEQFF.

J is TRBJ2-7 and V is TRBV9; 8 nucleotides align to TRBD1. CDR3 size: 14 residues. The junction had 5 bases not matched to a gene; V was cut back by 4 bases and J by 2 bases. Per germline, CDR1 SGDLS and CDR2 YYNGEE. The CDR3 DNA is TGTGCCAGCAGCACAGGGACAGGAGCCTACGAGCAGTACTTC. Its translation: CASSTGTGAYEQYF.

In regard to this clone: This may be a read error, as it is one base from a much larger clone. This CDR3 is also generated by other DNA sequences in the sample. The chain is built from TRBV7-9 and TRBJ1-5; a possible D gene is TRBD1 (5 bases). This CDR3 has 13 amino acids. Germline V gene sequence: CDR1 SEHNR, CDR2 FQNEAQ (reference sequence). With 1 base removed from V and 6 bases from J, the gap between germline ends came to 7 bases. The CDR3 DNA is TGTGCCAGCAGCTTAGTTGGGGGTCAGCCCCAGCATTTT. Protein: CASSLVGGQPQHF.

V and J are TRBV7-9 and TRBJ2-5; D unclear. This CDR3 region has 15 residues. V lost 5 bases, J lost 5 bases, and 18 bases lay in between. Germline-derived CDR1 and CDR2 are SEHNR and FQNEAQ (reference sequence). The CDR3 protein is CASSAPVNLLETQYF. CDR3 DNA sequence: TGTGCCAGCAGCGCGCCAGTGAACCTACTGGAGACCCAGTACTTC.

With respect to this clone: This CDR3 is also generated by other DNA sequences in the sample. This chain uses TRBV28 with TRBJ1-3; tentatively, D is TRBD1 (5 bases). The CDR3 consists of 15 residues. Germline V gives CDR1 MDHEN, CDR2 SYDVKM. V dropped 3 bases and J dropped 0 bases, with 9 bases sitting between them. CDR3 DNA: TGTGCCAGCAGTTTCCGGGGCCACTCTGGAAACACCATATATTTT. This sequence encodes CASSFRGHSGNTIYF.

The chain uses TRBV28 and TRBJ2-7; TRBD1 aligns across 10 bases. Trimming at V came to 6 bases and at J to 0 bases, leaving 8 bases not matched to a gene. The CDR3 length is 16 residues. Germline V CDR1 and CDR2: MDHEN, SYDVKM. This CDR3 is CASRDRGPAPSYEQYF. CDR3 DNA: TGTGCCAGCAGAGACAGGGGGCCCGCACCCTCCTACGAGCAGTACTTC.

The gene calls are TRBV12-5 and TRBJ2-3, with D possibly being TRBD2 (5 bases). V shed 3 bases and J shed 5 bases, with 18 bases lying between them. Per the germline V gene, CDR1 is LGHNT and CDR2 is FRNRAP. The CDR3 extends over 16 amino acids. CDR3 DNA: TGTGCTAGTGGTTTCTCCCCTAGCCCCCGAGGAGATACGCAGTATTTT. This encodes CASGFSPSPRGDTQYF.

With respect to this clone: The same CDR3 can be traced to other DNA sequences in this sample. The V gene is TRBV15, the J gene TRBJ1-1; D possibly corresponds to TRBD1 (6 bases). Per the germline V gene, CDR1 is LNHNV and CDR2 is YYDKDF (reference sequence). The CDR3 consists of 13 residues. Trimming removed 0 bases from V and 5 bases from J, with 7 bases in between. The CDR3, as DNA: TGTGCCACCAGCAGAGAAAGGGGGACTGAAGCTTTCTTT. This gives the protein CATSRERGTEAFF.

In DNA, the CDR3 is TGTGCCAGCAGTTTAGGTGTCGAGCAGTACTTC. This codes for CASSLGVEQYF. The chain uses TRBV28 and TRBJ2-7; D gene ambiguous. The CDR3 length is 11 residues. Germline CDR1 reads MDHEN; CDR2 reads SYDVKM. Between the trimmed V and J ends, which lost 2 bases and 6 bases, there was a span of 5 bases.

The J gene is TRBJ2-3, the V gene TRBV30; TRBD2 agrees at 10 bases. In germline, CDR1 is GTSNPN, CDR2 SVGIG (reference sequence). V dropped 5 bases and J dropped 4; count of bases not matched to a gene: 15. This CDR3 is built from 17 residues. CDR3 in amino acids: CAWVGPSRTSGADTQYF. Here the CDR3 DNA reads TGTGCCTGGGTGGGGCCTTCCAGGACTAGCGGCGCAGATACGCAGTATTTT.

This chain links TRBV6-6 with TRBJ2-5; D is undetermined. Trimming stripped 0 bases from V and 1 base from J, with 12 bases between. The CDR3 is 16 amino acids. CDR1 is MNHNY, CDR2 SVGAGI, per germline (reference sequence). CDR3 nucleotides: TGTGCCAGCAGTTACTCGGCGCAGGAGCTCCAAGAGACCCAGTACTTC. This encodes CASSYSAQELQETQYF.

V gene TRBV27 combines with J gene TRBJ2-7, with 13 bases identical to TRBD2. Germline V gene sequence: CDR1 MNHEY, CDR2 SMNVEV (reference sequence). V shed 6 bases, J shed 2 bases, and the junction held 7 bases outside the gene matches. The CDR3 runs 16 residues. CDR3 DNA sequence: TGTGCCAGCAGATCCGGACTAGCGGGGGACCCCTACGAGCAGTACTTC. Its protein product is CASRSGLAGDPYEQYF.

This clone was detected once. Other DNA sequences in this sample translate to the same CDR3. V usage is TRBV6-5 and J usage is TRBJ2-7; D call uncertain. The V and J ends lost 3 bases and 4 bases respectively, with 7 bases between them. Germline CDR1 reads MNHEY; CDR2 reads SVGAGI. This CDR3 is built from 12 residues. CDR3 protein: CASSYDGYEQYF. For the CDR3, the DNA is TGTGCCAGCAGTTATGATGGTTACGAGCAGTACTTC.

This chain joins TRBV27 and TRBJ2-7; D may be TRBD1 (6 bases). The CDR3 spans 16 residues. Germline V gene data show CDR1 as MNHEY and CDR2 as SMNVEV (reference sequence). The germline V and J ends were trimmed by 5 bases and 2 bases, with 19 bases remaining between them. The CDR3 region is CASSPRGPPGPYEQYF. In DNA form, the CDR3 reads TGTGCCAGCAGTCCCAGGGGACCCCCAGGGCCCTACGAGCAGTACTTC.